Listed below are T cell receptor beta chains from one sample, sequenced in a study of shared clonotypes between healthy human individuals. Some clones are missing from TCRdb's copy, which holds only in-frame ones; the method was immunoSEQ multiplex PCR. The data show 2 million to 2.5 million clones, with roughly 94% seen just once and 0.85% to 1.3% held by the top ten. Sequenced: naive CD8+ T cells sorted from blood. The receptors here all came from a man aged 18 to 29 in good health. Both conserved end residues are part of each CDR3. D genes are given only for firm matches. Clone size is shown for a subset of rows, as once, few, many or a class of expanded clone.

TRBJ1-5 | TRBV25-1 | NA | NA | TGTGCCAGCAGTGATGGCAGAGGGTCTGGGGCCCAGCATTTT | CASSDGRGSGAQHF
TRBJ1-1 | TRBV7-9 | NA | few | TGTGCCAGCAGCTTAGGAGGGGAGAACACTGAAGCTTTCTTT | CASSLGGENTEAFF
TRBJ2-7 | TRBV27 | NA | NA | TGTGCCAGCAGTTTAAGGACAGCCTCCTACGAGCAGTACTTC | CASSLRTASYEQYF
TRBJ2-1 | TRBV7-6 | NA | NA | TGTGCCAGCAGCTTAGAAGGGGAGGGGGACTACAATGAGCAGTTCTTC | CASSLEGEGDYNEQFF
TRBJ2-5 | TRBV4-3 | NA | NA | TGCGCCAGCAGCCAAGGGTACAGGGTCGAGGGGGCCCAGTACTTC | CASSQGYRVEGAQYF
TRBJ2-2 | TRBV6-5 | TRBD2 | NA | TGTGCCACTATAGCGGGGGGCCTCACCGGGGAGCTGTTTTTT | CATIAGGLTGELFF
TRBJ1-1 | TRBV11-2 | NA | NA | TGTGCCAGCAGCTTAGAATGGGGTGACACTGAAGCTTTCTTT | CASSLEWGDTEAFF
TRBJ1-5 | TRBV7-6 | NA | NA | TGTGCCAGCAGCTTAGACCCCCCGGGCGTTAGCAATCAGCCCCAGCATTTT | CASSLDPPGVSNQPQHF
TRBJ2-3 | TRBV7-9 | TRBD2 | NA | TGTGCCAGCAGCACCTGGACTAGCGGGAATCCAGATACGCAGTATTTT | CASSTWTSGNPDTQYF
TRBJ2-1 | TRBV11-2 | NA | NA | TGTGCCAGCAGCCCGCGGGAACTAGCTGGCCTGGTGGGAAATGAGCAGTTCTTC | CASSPRELAGLVGNEQFF
TRBJ1-3 | TRBV5-6 | NA | once | TGTGCCAGCAGCCTGAGCCCTGGAAACACCATATATTTT | CASSLSPGNTIYF
TRBJ2-3 | TRBV30 | NA | NA | TGTGCCTGGAGTGTAAAAAGCACAGATACGCAGTATTTT | CAWSVKSTDTQYF
TRBJ2-7 | TRBV27 | TRBD2 | NA | TGTGCCAGCAGCTACCTATCGACTAGCGACTACGAGCAGTACTTC | CASSYLSTSDYEQYF
TRBJ1-4 | TRBV25-1 | TRBD1 | NA | TGTGCCAGCAGTGATACAGGGGGCACTCGGGCTAATGAAAAACTGTTTTTT | CASSDTGGTRANEKLFF
TRBJ2-3 | TRBV7-8 | TRBD1 | NA | TGTGCCAGCAGCCTTGAACATAACAGGGGGAGCACAGATACGCAGTATTTT | CASSLEHNRGSTDTQYF
TRBJ2-5 | TRBV6-1 | NA | NA | TGTGCCAGCAGTGAATCCCCATCCGAGGGGGAAGAGACCCAGTACTTC | CASSESPSEGEETQYF
TRBJ1-2 | TRBV6-1 | NA | NA | TGTGCCAGCAGTGAAGCAGGAGGCTATGGCTACACCTTC | CASSEAGGYGYTF
TRBJ2-7 | TRBV7-9 | TRBD1 | NA | TGTGCCGAGCAGGTTCCAGGGGGCTCCTACGAGCAGTACTTC | CAEQVPGGSYEQYF
TRBJ2-5 | TRBV19 | NA | NA | TGTGCCAGTAGTATAGTGGCGGGGAGGCCAGAGACCCAGTACTTC | CASSIVAGRPETQYF
TRBJ1-1 | TRBV6-1 | TRBD1 | NA | TGTGCCAGCAGCTCGGGACAGATGATGAACACTGAAGCTTTCTTT | CASSSGQMMNTEAFF
TRBJ2-2 | TRBV6-5 | NA | NA | TGTGCCAGCAGTAGATACAGGAACACCGGGGAGCTGTTTTTT | CASSRYRNTGELFF
TRBJ2-5 | TRBV9 | TRBD2 | NA | TGTGCCAGCAGCGCGTGGGGGGGAGAGACCCAGTACTTC | CASSAWGGETQYF
TRBJ2-3 | TRBV13 | NA | NA | TGTGCCAGCAGCTTAGTGGCCAGGGGAGGGGCAGATACGCAGTATTTT | CASSLVARGGADTQYF
TRBJ2-7 | TRBV23-1 | TRBD1 | NA | TGCGCCAGCGGGGGACAGGGGATCGGGCGATCCTACGAGCAGTACTTC | CASGGQGIGRSYEQYF
TRBJ2-1 | TRBV11-2 | TRBD1 | NA | TGTGCCAGCAGCCCCTGGACAGGGGGCAACAATGAGCAGTTCTTC | CASSPWTGGNNEQFF
TRBJ1-1 | TRBV27 | TRBD1 | NA | TGTGCCAGCAGTTCACAGGGGAGAATCACTGAAGCTTTCTTT | CASSSQGRITEAFF
TRBJ1-5 | TRBV4-1 | TRBD1 | NA | TGCGCCAGCAGCCATCTAGTACAGGGGGGACAGCCCCAGCATTTT | CASSHLVQGGQPQHF
TRBJ2-1 | TRBV5-1 | TRBD1 | NA | TGCGCCAGCAGCTTGGATGGGACAGGGGGCTTCAATGAGCAGTTCTTC | CASSLDGTGGFNEQFF
TRBJ2-7 | TRBV27 | NA | NA | TGTGCCAGCAGTTTCGGAGGCTACGAGCAGTACTTC | CASSFGGYEQYF
TRBJ2-1 | TRBV7-6 | TRBD1 | NA | TGTGCCAGCAGTTTTAGACAGGGGTATCATGAGCAGTTCTTC | CASSFRQGYHEQFF
TRBJ1-1 | TRBV4-1 | NA | NA | TGCGCCAGCAGCCAAGATCCGCACACTGAAGCTTTCTTT | CASSQDPHTEAFF
TRBJ2-2 | TRBV7-2 | NA | NA | TGTGCCAGCAGCTTACCTGGGGGAGATCCCGGGGAGCTGTTTTTT | CASSLPGGDPGELFF
TRBJ2-7 | TRBV2 | NA | NA | TGTGCCAGCAGTGTCGTCATTCGAGAGCAGTACTTC | CASSVVIREQYF
TRBJ2-7 | TRBV7-8 | NA | NA | TGTGCCAGCAGCCCCCCGGCCCACGAGCAGTACTTC | CASSPPAHEQYF
TRBJ1-2 | TRBV6-5 | NA | once | TGTGCCAGCACCGACGTGGCTGGTGGCTACACCTTC | CASTDVAGGYTF
TRBJ2-2 | TRBV29-1 | NA | few | TGCAGCGTTGAAGAGGGCAGGGTAGACGGGGAGCTGTTTTTT | CSVEEGRVDGELFF
TRBJ2-7 | TRBV6-1 | NA | once | TGTGCCAGCAGTGAAGCCTCCTACGAGCAGTACTTC | CASSEASYEQYF
TRBJ2-7 | TRBV6-5 | TRBD2 | NA | TGTGCCAGCAGTTATGGACTAGCGGGAGTGATCGAGCAGTACTTC | CASSYGLAGVIEQYF
TRBJ1-2 | TRBV18 | NA | NA | TGTGCCAGCTCACCGCCAGGAGGGAGGGTTCTCGGCTACACCTTC | CASSPPGGRVLGYTF
TRBJ2-1 | TRBV19 | NA | NA | TGTGCCAGTAGTATCGGCACGGGATCCTACAATGAGCAGTTCTTC | CASSIGTGSYNEQFF
TRBJ2-7 | TRBV9 | TRBD1 | once | TGTGCCAGCAGCGTCGGGACAGCCTACGAGCAGTACTTC | CASSVGTAYEQYF
TRBJ2-5 | TRBV9 | TRBD2 | once | TGTGCCAGCAGCGTAGGGGTGGGACTAGAGGACCAGTACTTC | CASSVGVGLEDQYF
TRBJ1-4 | TRBV30 | NA | NA | TGTGCCTGGAGTGTAATGGGGCTTGCCGACGAAAAACTGTTTTTT | CAWSVMGLADEKLFF
TRBJ2-6 | TRBV18 | TRBD1 | NA | TGTGCCAGCTCACCACCTCAGGGGGCTGGGGCCAACGTCCTGACTTTC | CASSPPQGAGANVLTF
TRBJ2-3 | TRBV7-9 | NA | once | TGTGCCAGCAGCGACCGATCGGGACTCCCGACAGATACGCAGTATTTT | CASSDRSGLPTDTQYF
TRBJ2-7 | TRBV6-5 | NA | NA | TGTGCCAGCAGTTACGGGGGGAGAGGCGACGAGCAGTACTTC | CASSYGGRGDEQYF
TRBJ2-7 | TRBV9 | NA | NA | TGTGCCAGCAGCGTAGGTCCTGGCTACGAGCAGTACTTC | CASSVGPGYEQYF